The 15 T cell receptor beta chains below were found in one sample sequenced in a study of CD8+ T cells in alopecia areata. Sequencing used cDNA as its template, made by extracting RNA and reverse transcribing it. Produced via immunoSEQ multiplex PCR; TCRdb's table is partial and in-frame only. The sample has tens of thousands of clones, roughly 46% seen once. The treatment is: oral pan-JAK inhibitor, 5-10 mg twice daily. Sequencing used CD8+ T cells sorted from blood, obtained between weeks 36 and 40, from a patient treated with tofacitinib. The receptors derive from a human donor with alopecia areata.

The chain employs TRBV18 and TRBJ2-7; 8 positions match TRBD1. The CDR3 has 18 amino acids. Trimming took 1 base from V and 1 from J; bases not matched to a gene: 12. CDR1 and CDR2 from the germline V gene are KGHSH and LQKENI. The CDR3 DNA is TGTGCCAGCTCACCACATCCAGGACAGGGAAGATGGTCCTACGAGCAGTACTTC. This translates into CASSPHPGQGRWSYEQYF.

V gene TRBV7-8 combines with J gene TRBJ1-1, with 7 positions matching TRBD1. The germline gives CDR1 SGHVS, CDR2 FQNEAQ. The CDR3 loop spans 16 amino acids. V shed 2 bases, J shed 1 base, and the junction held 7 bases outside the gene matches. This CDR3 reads CASSLPSDRANTEAFF. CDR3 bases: TGTGCCAGCAGCTTACCATCCGACAGGGCGAACACTGAAGCTTTCTTT.

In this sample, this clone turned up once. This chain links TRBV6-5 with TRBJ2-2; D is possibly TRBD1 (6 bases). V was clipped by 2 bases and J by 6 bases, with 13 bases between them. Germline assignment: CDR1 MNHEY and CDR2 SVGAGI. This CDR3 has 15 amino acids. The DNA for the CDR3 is TGTGCCAGCAGTTACGGCAGGACAGCCCCCGGGGAGCTGTTTTTT. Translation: CASSYGRTAPGELFF.

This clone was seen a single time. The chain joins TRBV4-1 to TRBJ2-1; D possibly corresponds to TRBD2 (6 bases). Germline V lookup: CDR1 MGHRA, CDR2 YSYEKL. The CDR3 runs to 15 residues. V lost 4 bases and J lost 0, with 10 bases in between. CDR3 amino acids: CASSLLADSYNEQFF. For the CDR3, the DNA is TGCGCCAGCAGCCTACTAGCAGACTCCTACAATGAGCAGTTCTTC.

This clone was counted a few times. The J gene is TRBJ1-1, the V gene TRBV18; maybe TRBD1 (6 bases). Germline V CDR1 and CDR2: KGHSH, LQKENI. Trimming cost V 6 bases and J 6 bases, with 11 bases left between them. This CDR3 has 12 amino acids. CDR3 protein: CASSKGDPEAFF. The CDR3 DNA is TGTGCCAGCTCCAAGGGGGACCCTGAAGCTTTCTTT.

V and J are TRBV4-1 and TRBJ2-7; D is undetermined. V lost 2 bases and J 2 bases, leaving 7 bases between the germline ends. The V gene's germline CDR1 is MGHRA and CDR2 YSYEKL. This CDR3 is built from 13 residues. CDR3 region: CASSQRETYEQYF. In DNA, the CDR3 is TGCGCCAGCAGCCAAAGGGAAACCTACGAGCAGTACTTC.

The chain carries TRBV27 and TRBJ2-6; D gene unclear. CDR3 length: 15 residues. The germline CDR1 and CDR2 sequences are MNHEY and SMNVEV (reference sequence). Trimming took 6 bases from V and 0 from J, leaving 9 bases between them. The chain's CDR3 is CASSPLPSGANVLTF. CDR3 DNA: TGTGCCAGCAGCCCGTTGCCCTCTGGGGCCAACGTCCTGACTTTC.

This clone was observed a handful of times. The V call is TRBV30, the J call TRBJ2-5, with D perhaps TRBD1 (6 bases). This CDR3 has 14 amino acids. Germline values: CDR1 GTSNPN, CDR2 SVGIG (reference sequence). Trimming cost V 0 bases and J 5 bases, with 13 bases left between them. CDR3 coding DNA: TGTGCCTGGAGTGTAAGGGACACTTGGGAGACCCAGTACTTC. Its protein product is CAWSVRDTWETQYF.

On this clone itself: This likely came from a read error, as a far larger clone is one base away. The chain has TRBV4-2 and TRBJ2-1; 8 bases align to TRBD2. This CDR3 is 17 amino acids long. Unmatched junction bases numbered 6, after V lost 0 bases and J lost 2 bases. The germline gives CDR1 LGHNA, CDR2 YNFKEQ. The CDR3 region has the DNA TGTGCCAGCAGCCAAGATCGGGATAGCGGGACCTACAATGAGCAGTTCTTC. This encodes CASSQDRDSGTYNEQFF.

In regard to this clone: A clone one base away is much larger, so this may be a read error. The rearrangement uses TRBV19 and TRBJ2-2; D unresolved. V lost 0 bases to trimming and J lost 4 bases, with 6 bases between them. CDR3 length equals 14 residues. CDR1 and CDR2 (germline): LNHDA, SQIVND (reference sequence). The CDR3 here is CASSIERSTGELFF. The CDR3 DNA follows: TGTGCCAGTAGTATAGAGAGGAGCACCGGGGAGCTGTTTTTT.

The CDR3 DNA reads as TGTGCCAGCAGTTTACTAAACACTGAAGCTTTCTTT. This translates into CASSLLNTEAFF. This chain joins TRBV28 and TRBJ1-1; no reliable D call. V was shortened by 2 bases and J by 2 bases, with 3 bases between the two germline ends. In germline, CDR1 is MDHEN, CDR2 SYDVKM. CDR3 length equals 12 residues.

DNA of the CDR3: TGCGCCAGCAGCCAAGACGCCCGTAGCAATCAGCCCCAGCATTTT. Protein product: CASSQDARSNQPQHF. The chain is built from TRBV4-1 and TRBJ1-5; D remains unclear. CDR1 and CDR2 (germline): MGHRA, YSYEKL. V was shortened by 0 bases and J by 0 bases, with 6 bases between the two germline ends. This CDR3 is built from 15 residues.

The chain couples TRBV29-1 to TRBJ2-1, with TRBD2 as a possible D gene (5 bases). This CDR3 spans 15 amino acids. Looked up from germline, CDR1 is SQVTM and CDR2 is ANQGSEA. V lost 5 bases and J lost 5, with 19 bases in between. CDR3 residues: CSVNEGVGVHNEQFF. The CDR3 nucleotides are TGCAGCGTTAATGAGGGTGTGGGTGTCCACAATGAGCAGTTCTTC.

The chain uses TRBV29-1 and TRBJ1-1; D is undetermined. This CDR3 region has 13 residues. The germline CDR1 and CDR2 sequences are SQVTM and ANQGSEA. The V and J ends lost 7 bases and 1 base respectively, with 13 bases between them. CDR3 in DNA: TGCAGCGCCTTATTACGGGAGAACACTGAAGCTTTCTTT. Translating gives CSALLRENTEAFF.

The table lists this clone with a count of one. For the CDR3, the DNA is TGTGCCAGCAGACAGCCCGGGGATGAGCAGTTCTTC. Translation gives CASRQPGDEQFF. The chain joins TRBV6-4 to TRBJ2-1; the D gene is possibly TRBD2 (5 bases). V lost 6 bases, J lost 8 bases, and 11 bases lay in between. Germline-derived CDR1 and CDR2 are MRHNA and SNTAGT. The CDR3 has 12 residues.